This T cell receptor beta chain was documented in a study of Ad26.COV2.S vaccination and SARS-CoV-2 variants. Study-level results: A substantial breadth of spike-specific CD8+ and CD4+ T cell responses after vaccination has been reported.

Trimming stripped 1 base from V and 0 bases from J, with 9 bases between. CDR3 length: 15 residues. Germline CDR1 reads LGHNA; CDR2 reads YSLEER. Documented treatment: roughly 18 received Ad26.COV2.S at low or high dose, single or two shots; five or six received placebo; per-sample allocation not given. The samples were gathered on day 63 after the first injection of vaccine or placebo. Method: immunoSEQ multiplex PCR; TCRdb's copy keeps in-frame clones and lacks some. This sample has fewer than 800,000 clones, with roughly nine tenths found just once. For this clone: What it binds is unknown.

The chain links TRBV4-3 to TRBJ1-2; D remains ambiguous. The specimen was peripheral blood, collected in a trial of Ad26.COV2.S vaccine versus placebo. This clonotype was sampled from a person between 18 and 59 years old who received the Ad26.COV2.S COVID-19 vaccine or a placebo. The CDR3 loop reads CASSQGRRSNYGYTF. Written as DNA, the CDR3 is TGCGCCAGCAGCCAAGGGAGACGATCTAACTATGGCTACACCTTC.